Following are 2 T cell receptor beta chains from one sample sequenced in a study of T cells expressing NK-cell markers. From the 5' RACE reads, TCRdb lists one entry per CDR3 protein and no DNA. The table gives 140,000 or so distinct CDR3 sequences; the top ten clones make up approximately 12% of it. The specimen was blood T cells: a sorted CD56 or NKG2C T cell subset, CD4+ or CD8+ T cells, or bulk PBMC T cells (not recorded which). Receptor source: a man younger than 30 in good health.

V is TRBV10-3 and J is TRBJ2-1; TCRdb outputs TRBD2, but without DNA this stays unchecked. CDR3 length equals 15 residues. The V gene's germline CDR1 is ENHRY and CDR2 SYGVKD. CDR3: CAISSSTSKGNEQFF.

V gene TRBV7-9 combines with J gene TRBJ2-7; with no DNA, the TCRdb D assignment of TRBD1 cannot be verified. The CDR3 is 15 residues long. In germline, CDR1 is SEHNR, CDR2 FQNEAQ (reference sequence). CDR3 sequence: CASSRDASGSYEQYF.